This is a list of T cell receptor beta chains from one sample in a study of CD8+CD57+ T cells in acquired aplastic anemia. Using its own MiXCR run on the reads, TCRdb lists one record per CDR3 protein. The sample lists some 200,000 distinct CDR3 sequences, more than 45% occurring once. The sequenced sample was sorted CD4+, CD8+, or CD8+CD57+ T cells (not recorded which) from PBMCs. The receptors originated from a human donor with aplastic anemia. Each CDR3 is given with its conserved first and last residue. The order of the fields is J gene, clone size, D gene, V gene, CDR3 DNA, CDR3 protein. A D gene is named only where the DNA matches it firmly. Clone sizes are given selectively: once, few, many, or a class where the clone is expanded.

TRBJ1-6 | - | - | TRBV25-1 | TGTGCCAGCAGCCTGACGGAGAATAATTCACCCCTCCACTTT | CASSLTENNSPLHF
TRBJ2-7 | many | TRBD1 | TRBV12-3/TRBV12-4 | TGTGCCAGCAGTCTCGGACAGGTCCGGGAGCAGTACTTC | CASSLGQVREQYF
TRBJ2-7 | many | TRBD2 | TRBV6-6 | TGTGCCAGCAGTTACTCTCGGACTAGCGGATCCTACGAGCAGTACTTC | CASSYSRTSGSYEQYF
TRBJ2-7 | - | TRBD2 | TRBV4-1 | TGCGCCAGCAGCCAAGGAGGTAGCGGGGCTTTCTACGAGCAGTACTTC | CASSQGGSGAFYEQYF
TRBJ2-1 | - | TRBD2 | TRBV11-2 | TGTGCCAGCAGTCCGGAGGGACTAGCGGGAAGTCGTAATGAGCAGTTCTTC | CASSPEGLAGSRNEQFF
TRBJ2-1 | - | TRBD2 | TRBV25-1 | TGTGCCAGCAGTAGCGGGACTAGCGGGAGGGGCTCCTACAATGAGCAGTTCTTC | CASSSGTSGRGSYNEQFF
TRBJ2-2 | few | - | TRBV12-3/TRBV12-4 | TGTGCCAGCGGCCCCCGACAAAACACCGGGGAGCTGTTTTTT | CASGPRQNTGELFF
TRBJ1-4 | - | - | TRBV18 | TGTGCCAGCTCACTGGACAGAATCGGTAATGAAAAACTGTTTTTT | CASSLDRIGNEKLFF
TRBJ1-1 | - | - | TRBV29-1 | TGCAGCGTTGAAGAAGGGGCTTTCTTT | CSVEEGAFF
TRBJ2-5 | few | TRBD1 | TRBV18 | TGTGCCAGCTCAGTAACAGGGGGCATCGAGACCCAGTACTTC | CASSVTGGIETQYF